Following are 27 T cell receptor beta chains from one sample sequenced in a study of Tregs in tolerant kidney transplant recipients. TCRdb's table, derived via immunoSEQ multiplex PCR, lists solely in-frame clones and lacks some. This sample carries over 45,000 clones, with around 0.8% going to the ten biggest clones. Sequences were derived from CD4+ T cells from blood, sampled before the transplant. These receptors were collected from a human donor who received a combined kidney and bone marrow transplant.

About this clone itself: The CDR3 is cut off 3 residues early in the read; its end comes from the germline J gene. The rearrangement uses TRBV7-3 and TRBJ2-5; TRBD2 matches at 9 bases. With V trimmed by 1 base and J by 2 bases, 2 bases remained unmatched. The CDR3 covers 15 residues. Per the germline V gene, CDR1 is SGHTA and CDR2 is FQGTGA. The sequenced CDR3 bases are TGTGCCAGCAGCTTAAGCGGGAGGGCGCAAGAGACC. It is translated as CASSLSGRAQET. The full CDR3 sequence reads CASSLSGRAQETQYF.

Note on this clone: The read ends 3 residues early relative to the CDR3; the germline J gene fills the gap. The V call is TRBV2, the J call TRBJ1-4; TRBD1 agrees at 11 bases. V shed 8 bases, J shed 8 bases, and the junction held 7 bases outside the gene matches. Germline V CDR1 and CDR2: SNHLY, FYNNEI. The CDR3 has 14 residues. The part of the CDR3 DNA that was read is TGTGCCAGCGGAGGGGACAGGGGGGAGGAAAAA. It encodes CASGGDRGEEK. The entire CDR3 protein is CASGGDRGEEKLFF.

Turning to this clone: The read terminates 3 residues ahead of where the CDR3 ends, so the germline J gene completes it. This sequence joins TRBV28 and TRBJ1-4; 9 bases fit TRBD1. The CDR3 sequence is 12 residues long. Germline V lookup: CDR1 MDHEN, CDR2 SYDVKM. V lost 10 bases to trimming and J lost 7 bases; unmatched junction nucleotides: 4. The CDR3 sequence: CATGQGGEKLFF. The CDR3 DNA, read in part, is TGTGCCACGGGACAGGGAGGTGAAAAA.

In the case of this clone: The read halts 3 residues ahead of the CDR3 end, with the missing end drawn from the germline J gene. The rearrangement uses TRBV7-3 and TRBJ1-1; TRBD1 aligns across 8 bases. V shed 5 bases, J shed 5 bases, and the junction held 10 bases outside the gene matches. The CDR3 totals 15 residues. Germline V CDR1 and CDR2: SGHTA, FQGTGA. CDR3 loop: CASSPNRGSWTEAFF. The sequenced part of the CDR3 DNA is TGTGCCAGCAGCCCTAACAGGGGGAGTTGGACTGAA.

Regarding this clone: The read ends 3 residues shy of where the CDR3 ends; the end is completed using the germline J gene. The chain has TRBV2 and TRBJ1-5; 8 bases are a match to TRBD1. After removal of 2 bases from V and 7 bases from J, the junction contained 4 bases not matched to a gene. The CDR3 is 14 residues long. Germline CDR1 and CDR2: SNHLY and FYNNEI. Partial CDR3 DNA: TGTGCCAGCAGTGAACAGGGGGCGAGGCAGCCC. Amino acid sequence: CASSEQGARQP. The CDR3 reads in full as CASSEQGARQPQHF. The entire variable domain, with the rest obtained from reference TRBV2 and TRBJ1-5, is as follows: EPEVTQTPSHQVTQMGQEVILRCVPISNHLYFYWYRQILGQKVEFLVSFYNNEISEKSEIFDDQFSVERPDGSNFTLKIRSTKLEDSAMYFCASSEQGARQPQHFGDGTRLSIL.

As concerns this clone: The sequence runs out 3 residues before the end of the CDR3; the remainder is reconstructed from the germline J gene. This rearrangement joins TRBV28 to TRBJ2-7; perhaps TRBD2 as D (6 bases). The CDR3 runs to 12 residues. V lost 6 bases and J 0 bases, leaving 6 bases between the germline ends. Looked up from germline, CDR1 is MDHEN and CDR2 is SYDVKM. The sequenced part of the CDR3 DNA is TGTGCCAGCAGGACTAGCTCCTACGAG. Encoded protein: CASRTSSYE. The full CDR3 sequence reads CASRTSSYEQYF.

The part of the CDR3 DNA that was read is TGTGCCAGTAGTTATGGCGGGACACCTACCTCTTACAATGAG. Residues: CASSYGGTPTSYNE. The full CDR3 reads CASSYGGTPTSYNEQFF. This chain joins TRBV19 and TRBJ2-1; D tentatively reads TRBD1 or TRBD2 (6 bases each). The read stops 3 residues short of the end of the CDR3; the missing end is completed from the germline J gene. V dropped 5 bases and J dropped 4 bases, with 21 bases sitting between them. Germline values: CDR1 LNHDA, CDR2 SQIVND (reference sequence). The CDR3 runs 17 residues.

A note on this clone: The sequenced fragment ends 3 residues before the CDR3 boundary, so the rest is inferred from the germline J gene. The genes are TRBV18 and TRBJ2-2; a weak D match, TRBD1 (6 bases). Per germline, CDR1 KGHSH and CDR2 LQKENI. CDR3 length: 14 amino acids. Trimming took 5 bases from V and 1 from J, leaving 8 bases between them. The chain's CDR3 is CASSGGQNTGELFF. The part of the CDR3 DNA that was read is TGTGCCAGCTCAGGGGGACAGAACACCGGGGAG.

As regards this clone: Germline and junction disagree at one end, which may indicate a read error. The read ends 3 residues early relative to the CDR3; the germline J gene fills the gap. The chain couples TRBV11-2 to TRBJ2-5; D gene unclear. CDR3 size: 10 residues. Germline values: CDR1 SGHAT, CDR2 FQNNGV. CDR3 protein: CASSLETQYF. CDR3 bases read: TGTGCCAGCAGCCTAGAGACC.

Remarks on this clone: The read is 3 residues too short to cover the CDR3 end, so that end is filled in from the germline J gene. The chain combines TRBV7-6 with TRBJ1-4; 11 nucleotides match TRBD1. The CDR3 length is 17 residues. CDR1 and CDR2 from the germline V gene are SGHVS and FNYEAQ. V lost 1 base and J lost 8; bases outside the gene matches: 9. The CDR3 sequence: CASSLVVVGTGGEKLFF. The DNA read from the CDR3 is TGTGCCAGCAGCTTAGTTGTGGTCGGGACAGGGGGAGAAAAA.

A note on this clone: The read gets to within 3 residues of the CDR3 end, and the germline J gene fills in the rest. The rearrangement links TRBV18 to TRBJ2-3; D is perhaps TRBD1 (5 bases). This CDR3 region has 16 residues. V was trimmed by 0 bases and J by 2 bases, leaving 12 bases between them. Germline CDR1 and CDR2: KGHSH and LQKENI. CDR3 region: CASSPPWGPATDTQYF. The sequenced CDR3 bases are TGTGCCAGCTCACCACCCTGGGGCCCAGCCACAGATACG.

On this clone itself: The read gets to within 3 residues of the CDR3 end, and the germline J gene fills in the rest. The chain joins TRBV5-5 to TRBJ1-1, with unresolved D. Germline CDR1 is SGHKS and CDR2 is YYEKEE (reference sequence). CDR3 length: 13 residues. The CDR3 spells CASSLAGTAEAFF. The part of the CDR3 DNA that was read is TGTGCCAGCAGCTTGGCCGGCACAGCAGAA.

Comment on this clone: A junction boundary mismatches the germline segment, possibly from a read error. With the read ending 3 residues before the CDR3 end, the germline J gene is used to fill in that end. The chain employs TRBV4-2 and TRBJ1-4; 9 nucleotides match TRBD1. The CDR3 spans 15 residues. Germline CDR1 and CDR2: LGHNA and YNFKEQ. CDR3 DNA (partial): TGCGCCAGCAGCCAAGACAGGGGGTTTTATGAAAAA. Its translation: CASSQDRGFYEK. The entire CDR3 is CASSQDRGFYEKLFF.

Comments on this clone: The CDR3 is cut off 3 residues early in the read; its end comes from the germline J gene. The chain couples TRBV18 to TRBJ2-1; maybe TRBD2 (5 bases). The CDR3 extends over 15 amino acids. CDR1 and CDR2 (germline): KGHSH, LQKENI. V lost 2 bases and J lost 3, with 11 bases in between. CDR3 sequence: CASSPSASSYNEQFF. CDR3 bases read: TGTGCCAGCTCACCATCGGCTAGCAGCTACAATGAG.

Concerning this clone itself: Sequencing ends 3 residues short of the CDR3 end; the germline J gene provides the rest. The V gene is TRBV29-1, the J gene TRBJ2-1; 12 nucleotides line up with TRBD2. Trimming removed 6 bases from V and 9 bases from J; junction bases left unmatched: 9. The germline gives CDR1 SQVTM, CDR2 ANQGSEA. The CDR3 sequence is 14 residues long. The covered CDR3 bases are TGCAGCGTAAGACTAGCGGGAGTACGAGGTGAG. It yields the protein CSVRLAGVRGE. The entire CDR3 sequence reads CSVRLAGVRGEQFF.

The CDR3: CASSLYLNEQFF. The CDR3 DNA, read in part, is TGTGCCAGCAGCCTCTACTTGAATGAG. The chain joins TRBV7-2 to TRBJ2-1; D is ambiguous. The read terminates 3 residues before the CDR3 end, so the remaining end is supplied by the germline J gene. The CDR3 length is 12 residues. Trimming removed 5 bases at V and 7 bases at J, with 9 bases between. Germline V lookup: CDR1 SGHTA, CDR2 FQGNSA.

On this clone itself: The read falls 3 residues short of the CDR3 end, and the missing part is taken from the germline J gene. V gene TRBV19 combines with J gene TRBJ2-5; 11 positions agree with TRBD2. The germline V gene encodes CDR1 LNHDA and CDR2 SQIVND (reference sequence). V lost 6 bases, J lost 1 base, and 1 base stayed unmatched. This CDR3 has 14 residues. Incomplete CDR3 DNA: TGTGCCAGTAGCGGGACTAGCGGCCAAGAGACC. It is translated as CASSGTSGQET. The whole CDR3 protein reads CASSGTSGQETQYF.

Comment on this clone: The missing CDR3 end, 3 residues past where the read stops, is filled in from the germline J gene. The chain employs TRBV7-3 and TRBJ2-3, with 7 bases identical to TRBD2. V trimming: 2 bases; J trimming: 1 base; junction bases outside the gene matches: 3. There are 15 residues in the CDR3. Germline CDR1 reads SGHTA; CDR2 reads FQGTGA. CDR3 bases read: TGTGCCAGCAGCTTAGCGGGAGAAGGCACAGATACG. It encodes CASSLAGEGTDT. The entire CDR3 protein is CASSLAGEGTDTQYF.

Notes on this clone: Sequencing ends 3 residues short of the CDR3 end; the germline J gene provides the rest. The chain has TRBV5-1 and TRBJ2-3; D ambiguous. There are 15 residues in the CDR3. The germline gives CDR1 SGHRS, CDR2 YFSETQ. V was cut by 2 bases and J by 3 bases, with 13 bases left in between. The CDR3 spells CASSLKPQPTDTQYF. CDR3 DNA, as far as it was read: TGCGCCAGCAGCTTAAAGCCTCAACCTACAGATACG.

Comment on this clone: The CDR3 end lies 3 residues beyond the end of the read and is filled in from the germline J gene. The V and J genes are TRBV6-4 and TRBJ2-1; possibly TRBD1 for D (6 bases). V was clipped by 4 bases and J by 6 bases, with 16 bases between them. The CDR3 consists of 15 residues. Germline V gives CDR1 MRHNA, CDR2 SNTAGT. This chain's CDR3 is CASSATWGQVNEQFF. The sequenced CDR3 bases are TGTGCCAGCAGTGCGACTTGGGGGCAGGTCAATGAG.

In regard to this clone: Read data end 3 residues before the CDR3 end; the end is taken from the germline J gene. The chain has TRBV7-2 and TRBJ2-1; TRBD2 matches at 10 bases. Germline V gene lookup returns CDR1 SGHTA and CDR2 FQGNSA. The ends lost 6 bases at V and 8 bases at J; junction bases unmatched: 7. The CDR3 contains 14 residues. CDR3: CASSTSGRADEQFF. The CDR3 DNA, read in part, is TGTGCCAGCAGTACGAGCGGGAGGGCCGATGAG.

To note about this clone: The read terminates 3 residues ahead of where the CDR3 ends, so the germline J gene completes it. The V and J genes are TRBV7-2 and TRBJ2-3; tentatively, D is TRBD1 (5 bases). V was cut by 0 bases and J by 4 bases, with 11 bases left in between. Per germline, CDR1 SGHTA and CDR2 FQGNSA. The CDR3 spans 15 residues. The chain's CDR3 is CASSLASLGADTQYF. The CDR3 bases that were read are TGTGCCAGCAGCTTAGCCTCTCTAGGGGCAGATACG.

A note on this clone: Read sequence stops 3 residues before the CDR3 end, and the germline J gene provides the missing end. This sequence joins TRBV2 and TRBJ2-2; D possibly corresponds to TRBD1 (5 bases). V shed 8 bases and J shed 1 base, with 8 bases lying between them. The CDR3 is made up of 13 amino acids. Germline V gives CDR1 SNHLY, CDR2 FYNNEI. CDR3 residues: CASEQENTGELFF. The CDR3 DNA, read in part, is TGTGCCAGCGAACAGGAGAACACCGGGGAG.

As to this clone: The sequenced fragment ends 3 residues before the CDR3 boundary, so the rest is inferred from the germline J gene. The J gene is TRBJ1-6, the V gene TRBV5-1; D is unresolved. The CDR3 contains 12 residues. Germline V gene data show CDR1 as SGHRS and CDR2 as YFSETQ. The germline V and J ends were trimmed by 4 bases and 7 bases, with 6 bases remaining between them. The covered CDR3 bases are TGCGCCAGCAGCCCAGAAAATTCACCC. As protein: CASSPENSP. The whole CDR3 reads CASSPENSPLHF. The variable domain in full, completed from reference TRBV5-1 and TRBJ1-6, reads KAGVTQTPRYLIKTRGQQVTLSCSPISGHRSVSWYQQTPGQGLQFLFEYFSETQRNKGNFPGRFSGRQFSNSRSEMNVSTLELGDSALYLCASSPENSPLHFGNGTRLTVT.

In the case of this clone: The read gets to within 3 residues of the CDR3 end, and the germline J gene fills in the rest. This chain links TRBV20-1 with TRBJ2-7, with 7 bases identical to TRBD1. Germline CDR1 is DFQATT and CDR2 is SNEGSKA (reference sequence). The CDR3 is 14 amino acids. The junction had 9 bases not matched to a gene; V was cut back by 5 bases and J by 2 bases. The CDR3 sequence: CSARGTENTYEQYF. The part of the CDR3 DNA that was read is TGCAGTGCTCGAGGGACAGAAAATACCTACGAG.

A word on this clone: Read coverage stops 3 residues before the CDR3 terminus; the germline J gene supplies the remainder. The V and J genes are TRBV7-2 and TRBJ2-1; 7 bases map to TRBD2. This CDR3 has 15 amino acids. Trimming at V came to 1 base and at J to 0 bases, leaving 0 bases not matched to a gene. In germline, CDR1 is SGHTA, CDR2 FQGNSA. CDR3 DNA, as far as it was read: TGTGCCAGCAGCTTAGGACTAGCCTCCTACAATGAG. Its translation is CASSLGLASYNE. The full CDR3 sequence reads CASSLGLASYNEQFF.

To note about this clone: The CDR3 end lies 3 residues beyond the end of the read and is filled in from the germline J gene. The chain is built from TRBV5-1 and TRBJ1-4; D remains ambiguous. V lost 4 bases to trimming and J lost 8 bases, with 15 bases between them. Germline V CDR1 and CDR2: SGHRS, YFSETQ. The CDR3 sequence is 14 residues long. CDR3 DNA, as far as it was read: TGCGCCAGCAGCCCCGCAGCGGGGTTGGAAAAA. Its protein is CASSPAAGLEK. The whole CDR3 protein is CASSPAAGLEKLFF. Supplemented by reference TRBV5-1 and TRBJ1-4, the full variable domain reads KAGVTQTPRYLIKTRGQQVTLSCSPISGHRSVSWYQQTPGQGLQFLFEYFSETQRNKGNFPGRFSGRQFSNSRSEMNVSTLELGDSALYLCASSPAAGLEKLFFGSGTQLSVL.